These T cell receptor beta chains were read from a single sample in a study of control samples from healthy donors and cancer patients. Only in-frame clones appear in the TCRdb table, and some are missing; sequencing was by immunoSEQ multiplex PCR. The sample yields approximately 150,000 clones, 93% seen once. Sequenced material: blood. Source of these receptors: a man between 18 and 29 years old in good health. The CDR3 runs from the conserved cysteine through the conserved F or W. The order of the fields is D gene, clone size, J gene, V gene, CDR3 DNA, CDR3 protein. D genes are given only for firm matches. Clone size is stated in some rows and not others, as once, few, many or a class when expanded.

>.|.|TRBJ1-5|TRBV4-1
TGCGCCAGCAGCCAAGTGGTGGGGAGCAATCAGCCCCAGCATTTT
CASSQVVGSNQPQHF
>TRBD1|.|TRBJ1-1|TRBV25-1
TGTGCCAGCAGTGTTAGGACAGGGAAGATCACTGAAGCTTTCTTT
CASSVRTGKITEAFF
>.|.|TRBJ1-1|TRBV19
TGTGCCAGTAGTATAGTTCCAGGAAGTACTGAAGCTTTCTTT
CASSIVPGSTEAFF
>TRBD2|.|TRBJ2-3|TRBV7-2
TGTGCCAGCAGCTCTCCTAGCGGGGGGGGTACGCAGTATTTT
CASSSPSGGGTQYF
>TRBD1|.|TRBJ2-1|TRBV27
TGTGCCAGCAGCTACAGGGGGCACACGAATGAGCAGTTCTTC
CASSYRGHTNEQFF
>.|.|TRBJ1-1|TRBV5-4
TGTGCCAGCAGCCCGGGAGGGGGGGGCACTGAAGCTTTCTTT
CASSPGGGGTEAFF
>TRBD2|once|TRBJ2-1|TRBV7-3
TGTGCCAGCAGCCCCCAGGGAGAGCGGGAGAGGGATGAGCAGTTCTTC
CASSPQGERERDEQFF
>.|.|TRBJ2-3|TRBV5-4
TGTGCCAGCAGCTTGGATGTGGGAAGCACAGATACGCAGTATTTT
CASSLDVGSTDTQYF
>.|.|TRBJ2-6|TRBV30
TGTGCCTGGAGTGTACCGGTCACTGGGGCCAACGTCCTGACTTTC
CAWSVPVTGANVLTF
>.|.|TRBJ1-2|TRBV19
TGTGCCAGTAGCCTCCGGAGGGGGAACTATGGCTACACCTTC
CASSLRRGNYGYTF
>TRBD1|.|TRBJ1-1|TRBV27
TGTGCCAGCAGCTCCTACCGCAAGGGGGCCGTCAACACTGAAGCTTTCTTT
CASSSYRKGAVNTEAFF
>.|.|TRBJ2-3|TRBV7-9
TGTGCCAGCAGCTTAGCGCTCCAGAGCACAGATACGCAGTATTTT
CASSLALQSTDTQYF
>.|.|TRBJ2-1|TRBV19
TGTGCCAGTAGTATCCATTCCGACAGAAACAATGAGCAGTTCTTC
CASSIHSDRNNEQFF
>.|.|TRBJ1-5|TRBV27
TGTGCCAGCAGTCCCGGTGGGAGCAATCAGCCCCAGCATTTT
CASSPGGSNQPQHF
>.|.|TRBJ1-1|TRBV4-2
TGTGCCAGCAGCCAAAACTCTCTCAGAATAATGAACACTGAAGCTTTCTTT
CASSQNSLRIMNTEAFF
>.|.|TRBJ2-6|TRBV7-9
TGTGCCAGCAGCACCCCTAATATCTCTCAGCCCGGGGCCAACGTCCTGACTTTC
CASSTPNISQPGANVLTF
>TRBD2|.|TRBJ2-2|TRBV5-1
TGCGCCAGCAGCTGGGGGACTAGCGGGAGCAACACCGGGGAGCTGTTTTTT
CASSWGTSGSNTGELFF
>TRBD1|few|TRBJ2-1|TRBV2
TGTGCCTGCACGGGACAGGGTACGGGCGAGCAGTTCTTC
CACTGQGTGEQFF
>.|.|TRBJ2-2|TRBV12-2
TGTGCAAGTCGCTTAGACGGGACACTTCGGCGGGAGCTGTTTTTT
CASRLDGTLRRELFF
>.|.|TRBJ1-1|TRBV7-6
TGTGCCAGCAGCCCCCAGACTGAAGCTTTCTTT
CASSPQTEAFF
>TRBD1|.|TRBJ1-1|TRBV28
TGTGCCAGCAGTTTATCACCGGGACAGCCGAACACTGAAGCTTTCTTT
CASSLSPGQPNTEAFF
>TRBD1|.|TRBJ1-3|TRBV28
TGTGCCAGCAGGTGGGGACAGGGTGTCAACACCATATATTTT
CASRWGQGVNTIYF
>.|.|TRBJ1-1|TRBV29-1
TGCAGCGTGAGGGTGAACACTGAAGCTTTCTTT
CSVRVNTEAFF
>.|.|TRBJ1-4|TRBV6-5
TGTGCCAGCAGTCACCGGACAGTGGTTATTGAAAAACTGTTTTTT
CASSHRTVVIEKLFF